This passage covers 23 T cell receptor beta chains from one sample sequenced in a study of blood T cell repertoires in COVID-19. The protocol was immunoSEQ multiplex PCR, while the TCRdb copy is restricted to in-frame clones and leaves out a portion. The repertoire has about 120,000 clones, around 86% of them found once; the top ten carry under 30%. Sequenced input: peripheral blood. These receptors all come from a woman in her 70s with acute or convalescent COVID-19.

The V call is TRBV5-4, the J call TRBJ2-7; 8 bases map to TRBD1. The trim removed 3 bases at V and 6 bases at J, leaving 5 bases unmatched. Germline V gene sequence: CDR1 SGHNT, CDR2 YYREEE (reference sequence). CDR3 length: 13 residues. The chain's CDR3 is CASSYDRGGEQYF. As DNA, the CDR3 is TGTGCCAGCAGCTACGACAGGGGAGGCGAGCAGTACTTC. Variable domain in full (rest from reference TRBV5-4 and TRBJ2-7): ETGVTQSPTHLIKTRGQQVTLRCSSQSGHNTVSWYQQALGQGPQFIFQYYREEENGRGNFPPRFSGLQFPNYSSELNVNALELDDSALYLCASSYDRGGEQYFGPGTRLTVT.

The genes are TRBV3-1 (or the pseudogene TRBV3-2) and TRBJ1-3, with unresolved D. V dropped 0 bases and J dropped 0 bases, with 21 bases sitting between them. Germline lookup yields CDR1 LGHDT and CDR2 YNNKEL (reference sequence). The CDR3 covers 20 residues. For the CDR3, the DNA is TGTGCCAGCAGCCAAGATCAATCGGCAGGCATTCCAAGCTCTGGAAACACCATATATTTT. This translates into CASSQDQSAGIPSSGNTIYF.

The genes are TRBV10-3 and TRBJ1-2; D gene ambiguous. Looked up from germline, CDR1 is ENHRY and CDR2 is SYGVKD. Trimming stripped 0 bases from V and 5 bases from J, with 13 bases between. The CDR3 length is 15 residues. The CDR3 DNA reads TGTGCCATCAGTGAGTCGCCCAGAGAGGTATATGGCTACACCTTC. It encodes CAISESPREVYGYTF.

The chain links TRBV20-1 to TRBJ2-5; 9 nucleotides agree with TRBD1. V dropped 8 bases and J dropped 5; count of bases not matched to a gene: 3. The CDR3 has 11 amino acids. Germline CDR1 and CDR2: DFQATT and SNEGSKA (reference sequence). This chain's CDR3 is CSTGGAETQYF. The CDR3 bases are TGCAGTACAGGGGGCGCGGAGACCCAGTACTTC.

This sequence joins TRBV6-5 and TRBJ1-1; D unclear. Between the trimmed V and J ends, which lost 4 bases and 2 bases, there was a span of 11 bases. Germline assignment: CDR1 MNHEY and CDR2 SVGAGI. The CDR3 contains 14 residues. CDR3 DNA sequence: TGTGCCAGCAGTTTCTACAGCTCTAACACTGAAGCTTTCTTT. Its protein is CASSFYSSNTEAFF.

The J gene is TRBJ1-1, the V gene TRBV28, with TRBD1 matching 8 bases. Germline V gene sequence: CDR1 MDHEN, CDR2 SYDVKM. The trim removed 6 bases at V and 2 bases at J, leaving 11 bases unmatched. The CDR3 runs 16 residues. CDR3 sequence: CASSTSRTGRNTEAFF. As DNA, the CDR3 is TGTGCCAGCAGCACCTCCAGGACAGGGAGAAACACTGAAGCTTTCTTT.

The chain carries TRBV28 and TRBJ2-7, with 7 bases fitting TRBD1. The V segment lost 5 bases and the J segment 3 bases; nucleotides outside the gene matches: 7. CDR3 length: 14 residues. Germline values: CDR1 MDHEN, CDR2 SYDVKM. The CDR3 loop reads CASSTRTGVYEQYF. The CDR3 nucleotides are TGTGCCAGCAGTACTCGGACAGGAGTCTACGAGCAGTACTTC.

The chain employs TRBV7-3 and TRBJ2-2; TRBD1 is a possible D gene (6 bases). The CDR3 extends over 15 amino acids. The V gene's germline CDR1 is SGHTA and CDR2 FQGTGA. V was shortened by 4 bases and J by 4 bases, with 13 bases between the two germline ends. CDR3 in amino acids: CASSSQGLGTGELFF. The CDR3 region has the DNA TGTGCCAGCAGCTCGCAGGGGCTCGGCACCGGGGAGCTGTTTTTT.

This chain uses TRBV12-5 with TRBJ1-2; the D is unclear. This CDR3 region has 14 residues. Germline V gives CDR1 LGHNT, CDR2 FRNRAP. V shed 1 base and J shed 0 bases, with 6 bases lying between them. DNA for the CDR3: TGTGCTAGTGGTTTGGGGGGAGCTAACTATGGCTACACCTTC. Its protein product is CASGLGGANYGYTF.

The CDR3 here is CASSRATSYNEQFF. In DNA, the CDR3 is TGTGCCAGTAGTAGAGCAACGAGTTACAATGAGCAGTTCTTC. This chain joins TRBV19 and TRBJ2-1, with unresolved D. The V and J ends lost 4 bases and 4 bases respectively, with 11 bases between them. Germline V gives CDR1 LNHDA, CDR2 SQIVND (reference sequence). The CDR3 covers 14 residues.

This sequence joins TRBV28 and TRBJ1-1; D is undetermined. V was shortened by 2 bases and J by 4 bases, with 8 bases between the two germline ends. Germline CDR1 reads MDHEN; CDR2 reads SYDVKM. The CDR3 loop spans 13 amino acids. The CDR3 loop is CASSLPTFTEAFF. The CDR3 region has the DNA TGTGCCAGCAGTTTACCTACCTTCACTGAAGCTTTCTTT.

This sequence joins TRBV11-2 and TRBJ1-5; tentatively, D is TRBD1 (6 bases). Germline CDR1 is SGHAT and CDR2 is FQNNGV. The CDR3 sequence is 16 residues long. Between the trimmed V and J ends, which lost 0 bases and 4 bases, there was a span of 13 bases. The DNA for the CDR3 is TGTGCCAGCAGCTTAGATGGGGGCATGAGTAATCAGCCCCAGCATTTT. Translation gives CASSLDGGMSNQPQHF.

The chain uses TRBV27 and TRBJ1-2; D is possibly TRBD1 (6 bases). CDR1 is MNHEY, CDR2 SMNVEV, per germline (reference sequence). V gave up 7 bases and J gave up 4 bases, with 19 bases separating them. This CDR3 region has 15 residues. CDR3 region: CASTTPTGFSYGYTF. In DNA form, the CDR3 reads TGTGCCAGCACTACCCCCACAGGGTTCTCCTATGGCTACACCTTC.

V and J are TRBV11-2 and TRBJ2-7; 10 positions agree with TRBD1. The CDR3 contains 17 residues. Per germline, CDR1 SGHAT and CDR2 FQNNGV. V lost 1 base, J lost 0 bases, and 6 bases stayed unmatched. As DNA, the CDR3 is TGTGCCAGCAGCTTAGTTCTCGGGACAGGGGACTCCTACGAGCAGTACTTC. It specifies CASSLVLGTGDSYEQYF.

The chain uses TRBV9 and TRBJ2-7; D call uncertain. The germline CDR1 and CDR2 sequences are SGDLS and YYNGEE. With 4 bases removed from V and 6 bases from J, the gap between germline ends came to 14 bases. This CDR3 spans 13 amino acids. As DNA, the CDR3 is TGTGCCAGCAGCATTCACGAGCTCGCCGAGCAGTACTTC. Translated: CASSIHELAEQYF.

The chain combines TRBV10-3 with TRBJ1-2; a weak D match, TRBD1 (6 bases). Trimming cost V 7 bases and J 3 bases, with 9 bases left between them. The CDR3 spans 12 residues. The germline V gene has CDR1 ENHRY and CDR2 SYGVKD. Here the CDR3 reads CAITDSHYGYTF. Written as DNA, the CDR3 is TGTGCCATCACGGACAGCCACTATGGCTACACCTTC.

The table lists this clone with a few counts. This chain uses TRBV4-1 with TRBJ2-7; D uncertain. CDR1 MGHRA and CDR2 YSYEKL come from the germline V gene. V lost 0 bases and J 2 bases, leaving 14 bases between the germline ends. The CDR3 covers 16 residues. This CDR3 is CASSQDPTYSTYEQYF. The CDR3 DNA is TGCGCCAGCAGCCAAGATCCGACATATTCCACCTACGAGCAGTACTTC.

This chain links TRBV7-2 with TRBJ2-1; TRBD2 matches at 12 bases. This CDR3 comprises 16 residues. V lost 5 bases and J lost 2; bases outside the gene matches: 4. The germline CDR1 and CDR2 sequences are SGHTA and FQGNSA. The DNA for the CDR3 is TGTGCCAGCAGCCCCGGACTAGCGGGGACCTACAATGAGCAGTTCTTC. This translates into CASSPGLAGTYNEQFF.

The J gene is TRBJ2-3, the V gene TRBV5-1; 7 positions match TRBD1. CDR1 and CDR2 from the germline V gene are SGHRS and YFSETQ. CDR3 length: 16 residues. The trim removed 4 bases at V and 2 bases at J, leaving 10 bases unmatched. DNA of the CDR3: TGCGCCAGCAGCCTGGAGGACAGGCCGATCACAGATACGCAGTATTTT. Protein: CASSLEDRPITDTQYF.

V gene TRBV6-5 combines with J gene TRBJ1-2, with 7 bases matching TRBD1. The ends lost 2 bases at V and 6 bases at J; junction bases unmatched: 6. The CDR3 contains 14 residues. Germline CDR1 MNHEY, CDR2 SVGAGI. Here the CDR3 DNA reads TGTGCCAGCAGTTACGCAGGGGGAGTTGATGGCTACACCTTC. This translates into CASSYAGGVDGYTF.

This clone was counted only a few times. V and J are TRBV5-1 and TRBJ1-3, with TRBD1 matching 7 bases. The CDR3 runs to 16 residues. CDR1 is SGHRS, CDR2 YFSETQ, per germline. V was pared by 5 bases and J by 0 bases, with 8 bases of the junction left unmatched. CDR3 residues: CASSLNDRASGNTIYF. In DNA, the CDR3 is TGCGCCAGCAGTCTGAACGACAGGGCCTCTGGAAACACCATATATTTT.

This sequence joins TRBV6-6 and TRBJ2-7, with TRBD1 identical over 9 bases. V gave up 2 bases and J gave up 5 bases; unmatched junction bases: 7. The V gene's germline CDR1 is MNHNY and CDR2 SVGAGI (reference sequence). The CDR3 has 15 amino acids. As DNA, the CDR3 is TGTGCCAGCAGTTACCTGGGACAGGGTAGCCACGAGCAGTACTTC. Translating gives CASSYLGQGSHEQYF.

CDR3 nucleotides: TGTGCCATCGGCGGGCCTTACACAGATACGCAGTATTTT. Translation: CAIGGPYTDTQYF. The chain combines TRBV24-1 with TRBJ2-3; TRBD2 might be the D (5 bases). Trimming stripped 11 bases from V and 2 bases from J, with 13 bases between. The germline CDR1 and CDR2 sequences are KGHDR and SFDVKD. The CDR3 covers 13 residues.